The rows below give T cell receptor beta chains drawn from one sample of a study of cytomegalovirus exposure and HLA in healthy donors. Clones were sequenced by immunoSEQ multiplex PCR, and TCRdb holds only the in-frame ones, with some missing. The sample includes hundreds of thousands of clones, just over 85% of them seen just once. Sequencing was carried out using PBMCs. The source is a woman younger than 30 in good health and CMV-seronegative. Each CDR3 is given without its conserved first and last residue. A D gene is named only where the DNA matches it firmly.

CDR3 protein: ASARGQVNTEAF
J gene: TRBJ1-1
D gene: TRBD1
V gene: TRBV2
CDR3 length: 12

CDR3 protein: ASSLGRQAMNTEAF
J gene: TRBJ1-1
D gene: .
V gene: TRBV5-1
CDR3 length: 14

CDR3 protein: ASSYSRRVTNEKLF
J gene: TRBJ1-4
D gene: .
V gene: TRBV6-5
CDR3 length: 14

CDR3 protein: ASSRSGSTYEQY
J gene: TRBJ2-7
D gene: TRBD2
V gene: TRBV5-1
CDR3 length: 12

CDR3 protein: ASSPRDTEAF
J gene: TRBJ1-1
D gene: .
V gene: TRBV5-1
CDR3 length: 10

CDR3 protein: ASSQVGPTEELF
J gene: TRBJ2-2
D gene: .
V gene: TRBV4-1
CDR3 length: 12

CDR3 protein: ASSFLESGNTIY
J gene: TRBJ1-3
D gene: .
V gene: TRBV2
CDR3 length: 12

CDR3 protein: ASSNSGGLYGYT
J gene: TRBJ1-2
D gene: TRBD1
V gene: TRBV27
CDR3 length: 12

CDR3 protein: AARGVNYGYT
J gene: TRBJ1-2
D gene: .
V gene: TRBV6-6
CDR3 length: 10

CDR3 protein: ATSRDRTGNYGYT
J gene: TRBJ1-2
D gene: .
V gene: TRBV15
CDR3 length: 13

CDR3 protein: ASSVRQTGELF
J gene: TRBJ2-2
D gene: .
V gene: TRBV9
CDR3 length: 11

CDR3 protein: ASRQGDRHYGYT
J gene: TRBJ1-2
D gene: TRBD1
V gene: TRBV6-1
CDR3 length: 12

CDR3 protein: ATSRDRDRVSYNEQF
J gene: TRBJ2-1
D gene: TRBD1
V gene: TRBV15
CDR3 length: 15

CDR3 protein: ASSILGTNTEAF
J gene: TRBJ1-1
D gene: .
V gene: TRBV28
CDR3 length: 12

CDR3 protein: ASSEGSKTYEQY
J gene: TRBJ2-7
D gene: .
V gene: TRBV6-1
CDR3 length: 12

CDR3 protein: ASSHGQGAGVGYEQY
J gene: TRBJ2-7
D gene: TRBD1
V gene: TRBV5-1
CDR3 length: 15

CDR3 protein: AWSVASRGGRAYSTDTQY
J gene: TRBJ2-3
D gene: TRBD2
V gene: TRBV30
CDR3 length: 18

CDR3 protein: ASSLSAGLVQPQH
J gene: TRBJ1-5
D gene: .
V gene: TRBV27
CDR3 length: 13

CDR3 protein: ASREDRRGEKLF
J gene: TRBJ1-4
D gene: TRBD1
V gene: TRBV28
CDR3 length: 12

CDR3 protein: AIRKETGFYEQY
J gene: TRBJ2-7
D gene: .
V gene: TRBV10-3
CDR3 length: 12

CDR3 protein: ASSLYEQY
J gene: TRBJ2-7
D gene: .
V gene: TRBV6-1
CDR3 length: 8

CDR3 protein: ASSRTSGDYNEQF
J gene: TRBJ2-1
D gene: TRBD2
V gene: TRBV5-6
CDR3 length: 13

CDR3 protein: ASSAGTNTDTQY
J gene: TRBJ2-3
D gene: TRBD2
V gene: TRBV7-7
CDR3 length: 12

CDR3 protein: ASSDTATGTGWGYT
J gene: TRBJ1-2
D gene: TRBD1
V gene: TRBV2
CDR3 length: 14

CDR3 protein: ASSIGGGGKDYEQY
J gene: TRBJ2-7
D gene: .
V gene: TRBV19
CDR3 length: 14

CDR3 protein: ASRRSGTFTDTQY
J gene: TRBJ2-3
D gene: .
V gene: TRBV2
CDR3 length: 13

CDR3 protein: ASSPGTSGRTDTQY
J gene: TRBJ2-3
D gene: TRBD2
V gene: TRBV7-3
CDR3 length: 14

CDR3 protein: ASSSRLGEREQY
J gene: TRBJ2-7
D gene: .
V gene: TRBV7-9
CDR3 length: 12

CDR3 protein: ASSFMGQTNEKLF
J gene: TRBJ1-4
D gene: TRBD1
V gene: TRBV27
CDR3 length: 13

CDR3 protein: ASRGDSSNQPQH
J gene: TRBJ1-5
D gene: .
V gene: TRBV6-1
CDR3 length: 12

CDR3 protein: ASSYSMQGLYYT
J gene: TRBJ1-2
D gene: .
V gene: TRBV6-5
CDR3 length: 12

CDR3 protein: AWSGGRETYEQY
J gene: TRBJ2-7
D gene: .
V gene: TRBV30
CDR3 length: 12

CDR3 protein: ASSLVGRYNEQF
J gene: TRBJ2-1
D gene: .
V gene: TRBV27
CDR3 length: 12

CDR3 protein: ATRGQRSYEQY
J gene: TRBJ2-7
D gene: .
V gene: TRBV10-2
CDR3 length: 11

CDR3 protein: ASSPEGGAVHEQY
J gene: TRBJ2-7
D gene: .
V gene: TRBV11-2
CDR3 length: 13

CDR3 protein: ASSLEPAVSGNTIY
J gene: TRBJ1-3
D gene: .
V gene: TRBV5-4
CDR3 length: 14

CDR3 protein: SGGQGGEQY
J gene: TRBJ2-7
D gene: .
V gene: TRBV29-1
CDR3 length: 9

CDR3 protein: ASSPGLTRTETQY
J gene: TRBJ2-5
D gene: .
V gene: TRBV5-4
CDR3 length: 13

CDR3 protein: ASSLGAVNTEAF
J gene: TRBJ1-1
D gene: .
V gene: TRBV27
CDR3 length: 12

CDR3 protein: ASSGYSGTSGPETQY
J gene: TRBJ2-5
D gene: TRBD2
V gene: TRBV13
CDR3 length: 15

CDR3 protein: ASSLEGQGQETQY
J gene: TRBJ2-5
D gene: TRBD1
V gene: TRBV5-1
CDR3 length: 13

CDR3 protein: ASVWSQNTEAF
J gene: TRBJ1-1
D gene: .
V gene: TRBV6-1
CDR3 length: 11

CDR3 protein: ASSLDWTGQETQY
J gene: TRBJ2-5
D gene: TRBD1
V gene: TRBV11-2
CDR3 length: 13

CDR3 protein: ASSAHPDRVNEKLF
J gene: TRBJ1-4
D gene: TRBD1
V gene: TRBV9
CDR3 length: 14

CDR3 protein: ASSPGTSSSYNEQF
J gene: TRBJ2-1
D gene: .
V gene: TRBV5-1
CDR3 length: 14

CDR3 protein: ASAGTGKTGELF
J gene: TRBJ2-2
D gene: TRBD1
V gene: TRBV7-3
CDR3 length: 12